The 13 T cell receptor beta chains given below trace back to one sample, sequenced in a study of blood T cells in healthy people across ages. The second PCR ran 7 to 11 cycles with a sample-barcoded 5' primer and J-beta primers. TCRdb reprocessed the 5' RACE reads via MiXCR and lists one record per CDR3 protein. This sample has some 790,000 distinct CDR3 sequences, with about 30% found just once. Specimen: blood. All receptors derive from a woman of 80 years or more in good health.

This clonotype appeared a few times. The chain links TRBV10-3 to TRBJ2-1; maybe TRBD2 (7 bases). V was cut by 6 bases and J by 7 bases, with 13 bases left in between. The CDR3 spans 13 residues. CDR1 is ENHRY and CDR2 is SYGVKD in the germline V gene. Here the CDR3 DNA reads TGTGCCATCAGGGAAGGGGGGGGAAATGAGCAGTTCTTC. Residues: CAIREGGGNEQFF.

The chain employs TRBV4-3 and TRBJ2-1; 9 nucleotides match TRBD1. Germline assignment: CDR1 LGHNA and CDR2 YSLEER. This CDR3 spans 17 amino acids. Losses at the gene ends were 1 base for V and 4 bases for J; bases not matched to a gene: 8. The DNA for the CDR3 is TGCGCCAGCAGCCAAGTGGGAGGGGACAGGGCTTACAATGAGCAGTTCTTC. The encoded protein is CASSQVGGDRAYNEQFF.

V usage is TRBV2 and J usage is TRBJ1-2; the D is unclear. V dropped 3 bases and J dropped 1 base, with 6 bases sitting between them. The CDR3 extends over 13 amino acids. Germline CDR1 and CDR2: SNHLY and FYNNEI. The CDR3 DNA reads TGTGCCAGCAGTGAGGACGGTAACTATGGCTACACCTTC. Its translation is CASSEDGNYGYTF. Based on the CDR3 plus reference TRBV2 and TRBJ1-2, the full variable domain is EPEVTQTPSHQVTQMGQEVILRCVPISNHLYFYWYRQILGQKVEFLVSFYNNEISEKSEIFDDQFSVERPDGSNFTLKIRSTKLEDSAMYFCASSEDGNYGYTFGSGTRLTVV.

The V gene is TRBV20-1, the J gene TRBJ2-7, with TRBD2 matching over 12 bases. This CDR3 comprises 14 residues. Germline assignment: CDR1 DFQATT and CDR2 SNEGSKA (reference sequence). With V trimmed by 3 bases and J by 7 bases, 7 bases remained unmatched. The CDR3 here is CSASRLAGGLEQYF. The CDR3 DNA is TGCAGTGCTAGTCGTCTAGCGGGGGGGCTTGAGCAGTACTTC.

This clonotype was counted ten times or more. The chain employs TRBV6-5 and TRBJ2-7; D is undetermined. This CDR3 is built from 14 residues. V was pared by 6 bases and J by 4 bases, with 16 bases between. Germline V gene sequence: CDR1 MNHEY, CDR2 SVGAGI. CDR3 bases: TGTGCCAGCAGAAATCCGACCCCCCCGTACGAGCAGTACTTC. Translated: CASRNPTPPYEQYF.

Comments on this clonotype: A read error is possible here, since a much larger clone lies one base away. The chain is built from TRBV5-1 and TRBJ2-1; D unclear. Looked up from germline, CDR1 is SGHRS and CDR2 is YFSETQ. The CDR3 is 11 residues long. In DNA, the CDR3 is TGCGCCTGCAGCTTGAGTATTGAGCAGTTCTTC. Translating it yields CACSLSIEQFF. The variable domain in full, with the rest retrieved from reference TRBV5-1 and TRBJ2-1, is KAGVTQTPRYLIKTRGQQVTLSCSPISGHRSVSWYQQTPGQGLQFLFEYFSETQRNKGNFPGRFSGRQFSNSRSEMNVSTLELGDSALYLCACSLSIEQFFGPGTRLTVL.

This rearrangement joins TRBV7-2 to TRBJ2-6; D gene ambiguous. V lost 5 bases to trimming and J lost 1 base, with 9 bases between them. The CDR3 has 15 amino acids. The germline V gene has CDR1 SGHTA and CDR2 FQGNSA. The CDR3 sequence: CASSAPSSGANVLTF. As DNA, the CDR3 is TGTGCCAGCAGCGCTCCAAGTTCTGGGGCCAACGTCCTGACTTTC.

This clonotype was seen ten or more times. The CDR3, as DNA: TGTGCCAGCAGCTCCGATAGCGGGGGAGGAGATACGCAGTATTTT. Amino acid sequence: CASSSDSGGGDTQYF. V usage is TRBV7-2 and J usage is TRBJ2-3; 9 nucleotides line up with TRBD2. Losses at the gene ends were 4 bases for V and 5 bases for J; bases not matched to a gene: 7. This CDR3 has 15 amino acids. Looked up from germline, CDR1 is SGHTA and CDR2 is FQGNSA.

The sample holds many counts of this clonotype. V gene TRBV9 combines with J gene TRBJ2-3; D is perhaps TRBD2 (5 bases). CDR1 and CDR2 from the germline V gene are SGDLS and YYNGEE. V was cut by 4 bases and J by 4 bases, with 19 bases left in between. The CDR3 runs 16 residues. The CDR3 DNA reads as TGTGCCAGCAGCACCCGGGGTGGCATGTCCGCAGATACGCAGTATTTT. It encodes CASSTRGGMSADTQYF.

In its sample, this clonotype was seen many times. The chain uses TRBV7-2 and TRBJ1-2, with D maybe TRBD1 (5 bases). Germline CDR1 and CDR2: SGHTA and FQGNSA. V was clipped by 6 bases and J by 7 bases, with 21 bases between them. The CDR3 sequence is 15 residues long. The DNA of the CDR3 is TGTGCCAGCAGGCGTGCGGGACCCGCGGCGGGTGGCTACACCTTC. This sequence encodes CASRRAGPAAGGYTF.

This clonotype has ten or more counts. Since a much larger clone is just one base distant, this may be a read error. The chain links TRBV7-2 to TRBJ2-7, with no clear D. Germline loops: CDR1 SGHTA, CDR2 FQGNSA. The V end lost 3 bases, the J end lost 7 bases, and 13 bases lay between the germline ends. CDR3 length: 13 residues. In DNA form, the CDR3 reads TGTGCCAGCAGCTTGACGATGCGGTGGGAGCAGTACTTC. Residues: CASSLTMRWEQYF.

This clonotype came up many times. For the CDR3, the DNA is TGCGCCAGCAGCCCTGACGGTAGCTCCTACAATGAGCAGTTCTTC. This sequence encodes CASSPDGSSYNEQFF. The chain recombines TRBV5-1 with TRBJ2-1, with D unclear. CDR1 is SGHRS and CDR2 is YFSETQ in the germline V gene. The CDR3 contains 15 residues. V lost 4 bases to trimming and J lost 0 bases, with 11 bases between them.

The CDR3 spells CASSLTEKNTEAFF. CDR3 in DNA: TGTGCCAGCAGCCTGACAGAAAAAAACACTGAAGCTTTCTTT. This chain connects TRBV7-2 to TRBJ1-1; tentatively, D is TRBD1 (5 bases). Trimming shortened V by 5 bases and J by 2 bases, and 12 bases separated the two germline ends. The length of the CDR3 is 14 residues. The germline V gene has CDR1 SGHTA and CDR2 FQGNSA. Together with reference TRBV7-2 and TRBJ1-1, the CDR3 gives the full variable domain: GAGVSQSPSNKVTEKGKDVELRCDPISGHTALYWYRQSLGQGLEFLIYFQGNSAPDKSGLPSDRFSAERTGGSVSTLTIQRTQQEDSAVYLCASSLTEKNTEAFFGQGTRLTVV.